Given below is one T cell receptor (beta chain) in context. Its specificity is unknown. This entry comes from a study of OX40 agonist ivuxolimab in advanced cancers. Blood specimens came from baseline, cycle 4 day 1, and cycle 7 day 1. Findings and limits, study-wide: Which antigen the expanded peripheral T cells recognized is unknown. In the 0.1 to 3.0 mg/kg range, CD4+ and CD8+ blood T cells had expanded clonally by week 6. Some patients without response likewise showed low normalized clonal expansion.

This CDR3 has 19 amino acids. Germline V gene sequence: CDR1 SGHVS, CDR2 FQNEAQ. V gave up 5 bases and J gave up 4 bases, with 26 bases separating them. Assay: immunoSEQ multiplex PCR; the TCRdb copy retains only in-frame clones and omits some. The sample records 100,000 or so clones, more than 85% being singletons. The clonotype originates from an adult with an advanced solid tumor such as melanoma, head and neck, liver or kidney cancer. The sample consisted of CD4+ or CD8+ T cells sorted from blood, taken in a trial of the OX40 agonist ivuxolimab. The V gene is TRBV7-8, the J gene TRBJ2-2, with D maybe TRBD1 (8 bases). CDR3 in amino acids: CASSPGQGGSWRGTGELFF. The CDR3 region has the DNA TGTGCCAGCAGCCCCGGACAGGGCGGGAGTTGGCGGGGCACCGGGGAGCTGTTTTTT. Together with reference TRBV7-8 and TRBJ2-2, the CDR3 gives the full variable domain: GAGVSQSPRYKVAKRGQDVALRCDPISGHVSLFWYQQALGQGPEFLTYFQNEAQLDKSGLPSDRFFAERPEGSVSTLKIQRTQQEDSAVYLCASSPGQGGSWRGTGELFFGEGSRLTVL.